This section outlines one TCR beta chain sequence together with its context. This entry is derived from a study of blood T cell repertoires in COVID-19. Study context: Samples representing acute and convalescent COVID-19 were sourced from the United States, Italy and Spain. From T cells, B-cell-depleted T cells, or PBMCs came the material, which was cDNA or gDNA.

CDR3 length: 11 residues. V was pared by 6 bases and J by 16 bases, with 9 bases of the junction left unmatched. As handled by the study authors: Scientists estimated how many nucleated cells there were by amplifying reference gene primers. The repertoire was sequenced with immunoSEQ multiplex PCR; TCRdb's copy has only in-frame clones and lacks some. For V, J and clone size, that table is used; D and trimming come from the DNA. The sample lists about 52,000 clones; more than 85% were seen once. The source of this sequence is a human donor with active COVID-19. The donor label of this sample is uncertain. Material: peripheral blood. The chain links TRBV12-3 or TRBV12-4 to TRBJ2-1; TRBD1 aligns across 7 bases. The CDR3 loop is CASRRLGTEFF. In DNA, the CDR3 is TGTGCCAGCAGAAGACTCGGGACAGAATTCTTC.